This record covers a single TCR beta chain. Its specific antigen is unknown. To determine HCMV serostatus, a commercial ELISA kit was used to detect HCMV-specific IgG in serum. Ficoll density gradient centrifugation was used to isolate peripheral blood mononuclear cells from blood. These data come from a study of T cells expressing NK-cell markers (dated by TCRdb to 2018 to 2021). In the study overall: Eight or nine donors provided sorted CD3+CD56+NKG2C+, CD3+CD56+NKG2C- and CD3+CD56-NKG2C+ T-cell subsets, whose TCR beta-chain repertoires were profiled. Most of the eight sequenced donors were HCMV-seropositive and one was HCMV-seronegative. The libraries were sequenced on Illumina HiSeq 2000/2500, MiSeq or NextSeq, producing 2 x 150 bp reads. The eight sequenced donors were randomly selected healthy volunteers, three men and five women. Broad study findings and their caveats: Whether the expanded NKG2C-expressing T cell clones were specific for HCMV antigens remained unclear. Those dominant clonotypes were again the most abundant among CD3+CD56-NKG2C+ cells in a few donors, at about 25-65%. For roughly six donors, the dominant CD3+CD56+NKG2C+ clonotypes were among the top 10 CD8+ clonotypes and accounted for roughly 1.0-8% of CD8+ T cells.

The run used an Illumina HiSeq 2000. TCR beta cDNA libraries were prepared using 5'RACE template switching, which introduced a universal primer site and unique molecular identifiers. cDNA synthesis was primed from the TCR beta constant segment, followed by two successive PCR amplification steps. Per the source publication's procedure: MIGEC was used to demultiplex reads and group reads by UMI, and MiTCR was used to assemble and quantify clonotypes. To exclude erroneous sequences, any TCR cDNA sequence not supported by at least two reads was discarded. The tcR package was used for downstream repertoire analysis, with clonotypes matched between fractions based on CDR3 nucleotide sequence plus V segment. VDJmatch was used to annotate antigen specificity against VDJdb, with one amino acid substitution in CDR3 allowed. After TCRdb reprocessed the reads, each CDR3 protein sequence was kept as one row, without DNA. The V and J calls were determined by TCRdb, not by the authors. This sample's records show about half a million distinct CDR3 sequences. The ten biggest clones cover 1.4% to 1.5% of the sample.

From a lookup of the germline V gene (reference sequence), CDR1 and CDR2 are WNHNN and SYGVQD. The CDR3 runs 15 residues from the cysteine to the phenylalanine. The nucleotide record is missing. The receptor comes from a woman in her 50s in good health. Donor details come from another sample of the same person, matched by shared clones. The specimen was blood T cells: a sorted CD56 or NKG2C T cell subset, CD4+ or CD8+ T cells, or bulk PBMC T cells (not recorded which). Here the chain combines TRBV10-1 and TRBJ2-1. The CDR3 amino acid sequence is: CASSESLGTLNEQFF.